This T cell receptor beta chain was retrieved from a study of cytomegalovirus exposure and HLA in healthy donors. Study results and limitations: Near-uniform donor sequencing depth was presumed by presence/absence analyses. A missense DCLRE1C variant was associated with V- and J-gene trimming of TCR beta chains in a later analysis, and an independent cohort replicated the association.

Both 60 Vbeta primers and 13 Jbeta primers went into the PCR. Only in-frame clones appear in the TCRdb table, and some are missing; sequencing was by immunoSEQ multiplex PCR. Here the sample spans some 160,000 clones, 72% being singletons. Remarks on this clone: Its cognate antigen is unknown.

The germline gives CDR1 SGHRS, CDR2 YFSETQ. The CDR3 consists of 19 residues. The V segment lost 3 bases and the J segment 2 bases; nucleotides outside the gene matches: 17. Input material: PBMCs. The sequence came from a man in his forties in good health and CMV-seronegative. The V call is TRBV5-1, the J call TRBJ2-3, with 8 bases lining up with TRBD1. Here the CDR3 reads CASSSTLIQNRGITDTQYF. The CDR3 region has the DNA TGCGCCAGCAGCTCGACTCTAATTCAGAACAGGGGGATCACAGATACGCAGTATTTT.